This is a list of T cell receptor beta chains from one sample in a study of vaccination and CD4 T cells after COVID-19. Their antigen targets remain unknown. TCRdb reprocessed the PCR reads with MiXCR, giving one entry per CDR3 protein. The table lists approximately 20,000 distinct CDR3 sequences, approximately 60% of them singletons. Sequences were obtained from CD4+ T cells from blood, cultured in vitro. The receptors originated from a human donor who had recovered from COVID-19. Both conserved end residues are trimmed from each CDR3. A D gene is named only where the DNA matches it firmly.

CDR3 | D | V
SATPPTVKADTQY | - | TRBV20-1
ASSFTGEWSYNSPLH | TRBD1 | TRBV6-5
ATSDSRTGVLYEQY | TRBD1 | TRBV24-1
ASSLKGPETQY | - | TRBV5-1
ATSGLNSMDTEAF | - | TRBV15
ASSPGGQPGNTIY | - | TRBV6-2/TRBV6-3
ASSFYVNSPLH | - | TRBV27
ASSYGIFRTGVNEQF | TRBD1 | TRBV6-5
ASSAGTSGRQETQY | TRBD2 | TRBV9
ASSQDSTGNYEQY | - | TRBV4-2
ASSPQAGVGAFTDTQY | - | TRBV7-8
ASSDGQGRFAF | TRBD1 | TRBV6-1
ASSLNRGEGYNEQF | TRBD2 | TRBV11-2
ASSLGNRAQETQY | - | TRBV5-1
ASSFMGGNQPQH | - | TRBV27
SASGLAGGLNEQF | TRBD2 | TRBV20-1
ASSKTGLNEQF | - | TRBV25-1
ASSYSGGNYGYT | - | TRBV6-5
ASSPWDRGATEAF | TRBD1 | TRBV18
ATSDPGTTDTQY | - | TRBV24-1
ASSIWRVGNQPQH | - | TRBV19
ASSTSSVETQY | - | TRBV19